Listed below are T cell receptor beta chains from one sample, sequenced in a study of T-cell reconstitution after alpha-beta-depleted transplantation in children. TCRdb analysed the PCR reads with MiXCR anew, one entry per CDR3 protein. The sample includes hundreds of thousands of distinct CDR3 sequences, 16% of them seen just once. The source was PBMCs, mostly from graft donor cells, collected 360 days after TCRalphabeta/CD19-depleted stem cell transplant. Every receptor here comes from a male patient younger than 18 who had a stem cell transplant for acute lymphoblastic leukemia, so the T cells may come from the graft donor. Both conserved end residues are part of each CDR3. A D gene is named only where the DNA matches it firmly. Only part of the rows carry a size: once, few, many, or a class if the clone is expanded.

J: TRBJ2-7; length: 16; D: NA; size: NA; V: TRBV13; DNA: TGTGCCAGCAGCCCCCCACTTCGGGACACCAACTACGAGCAGTACTTC; CDR3: CASSPPLRDTNYEQYF
J: TRBJ1-4; length: 15; D: NA; size: few; V: TRBV7-2; DNA: TGTGCCAGCAGCTTCCCGGGGCCAGCTAATGAAAAACTGTTTTTT; CDR3: CASSFPGPANEKLFF
J: TRBJ2-1; length: 17; D: NA; size: few; V: TRBV6-1; DNA: TGTGCCAGCAGTGAAGCGCTTTGGTGGGAGCAGTACAATGAGCAGTTCTTC; CDR3: CASSEALWWEQYNEQFF
J: TRBJ1-2; length: 16; D: NA; size: NA; V: TRBV7-6; DNA: TGTGCCAGCAGCTGGAGTCCGCACAGGGAGAACTATGGCTACACCTTC; CDR3: CASSWSPHRENYGYTF
J: TRBJ2-7; length: 17; D: TRBD2; size: NA; V: TRBV7-3; DNA: TGTGCCAGCAGTTACCGTCCGGGACTAGCGGGAGCCTACGAGCAGTACTTC; CDR3: CASSYRPGLAGAYEQYF
J: TRBJ2-1; length: 15; D: TRBD2; size: NA; V: TRBV11-2; DNA: TGTGCCAGCAGCTGGACTAGCGGACAATTCAATGAGCAGTTCTTC; CDR3: CASSWTSGQFNEQFF
J: TRBJ2-2; length: 15; D: TRBD2; size: many; V: TRBV9; DNA: TGTGCCAGCAGCTCTAGCGGGGCGAACACCGGGGAGCTGTTTTTT; CDR3: CASSSSGANTGELFF
J: TRBJ2-7; length: 13; D: NA; size: many; V: TRBV13; DNA: TGTGCCAGCAGCTCGCCCTTTTCCTACGAGCAGTACTTC; CDR3: CASSSPFSYEQYF
J: TRBJ2-1; length: 13; D: NA; size: NA; V: TRBV7-2; DNA: TGTGCCAGCAGCTTAGTTCAAAACCTCGAGCAGTTCTTC; CDR3: CASSLVQNLEQFF
J: TRBJ2-2; length: 19; D: TRBD2; size: many; V: TRBV15; DNA: TGTGCCACCAGCAGAGATCGGGTGGCGGGACTAGGAGGCACCGGGGAGCTGTTTTTT; CDR3: CATSRDRVAGLGGTGELFF
J: TRBJ2-1; length: 16; D: TRBD2; size: NA; V: TRBV7-9; DNA: TGTGCCAGCAGCCCTAGCGGGAGCTACTCCTACAATGAGCAGTTCTTC; CDR3: CASSPSGSYSYNEQFF
J: TRBJ2-2; length: 12; D: NA; size: few; V: TRBV7-9; DNA: TGTGCCAGCATGATAACGATCGGGGAGCTGTTTTTT; CDR3: CASMITIGELFF
J: TRBJ2-3; length: 15; D: TRBD2; size: few; V: TRBV2; DNA: TGTGCCAGCAGCGAGACTAGCCCTAAATCAGATACGCAGTATTTT; CDR3: CASSETSPKSDTQYF
J: TRBJ1-1; length: 14; D: NA; size: NA; V: TRBV29-1; DNA: TGCAGCGTTGTATGGCGGGCGCGGTACCCTGAAGCTTTCTTT; CDR3: CSVVWRARYPEAFF
J: TRBJ2-3; length: 13; D: NA; size: few; V: TRBV20-1; DNA: TGCAGTGCTAGACTGGACGCCGATTTTACGCAGTATTTT; CDR3: CSARLDADFTQYF
J: TRBJ2-7; length: 14; D: NA; size: NA; V: TRBV13; DNA: TGTGCCAGCAGCTTACAGGGCGTCGGGTACGAGCAGTACTTC; CDR3: CASSLQGVGYEQYF
J: TRBJ2-1; length: 11; D: NA; size: many; V: TRBV20-1; DNA: TGCAGTGCTGGTCACCGGAATGAGCAGTTCTTC; CDR3: CSAGHRNEQFF
J: TRBJ2-5; length: 14; D: NA; size: few; V: TRBV18; DNA: TGTGCCAGCTCACACTCCGGGACCCTAGAGACCCAGTACTTC; CDR3: CASSHSGTLETQYF
J: TRBJ2-7; length: 18; D: TRBD2; size: NA; V: TRBV2; DNA: TGTGCCAGCAGGGGGCCGGGACTAGCGGGAGGGCGGACCTACGAGCAGTACTTC; CDR3: CASRGPGLAGGRTYEQYF
J: TRBJ1-2; length: 13; D: NA; size: few; V: TRBV12-3/TRBV12-4; DNA: TGTGCCAGCAGTCCTCAGACGTGGGCTGGCTACACCTTC; CDR3: CASSPQTWAGYTF
J: TRBJ2-7; length: 13; D: NA; size: NA; V: TRBV7-3; DNA: TGTGCCAGCAGCTTAATAGGGTGGGGCGAGCAGTACTTC; CDR3: CASSLIGWGEQYF
J: TRBJ2-5; length: 18; D: TRBD2; size: NA; V: TRBV25-1; DNA: TGTGCCAGCACCGGGACTAGCGGGGAGGATGGGGGGCAAGAGACCCAGTACTTC; CDR3: CASTGTSGEDGGQETQYF
J: TRBJ1-4; length: 15; D: NA; size: many; V: TRBV12-3/TRBV12-4; DNA: TGTGCCAGCAGTTTGGGGGGAGCAACTAATGAAAAACTGTTTTTT; CDR3: CASSLGGATNEKLFF
J: TRBJ2-7; length: 17; D: NA; size: few; V: TRBV2; DNA: TGTGCCAGCAGTGAACCAGACGCGGGGAGCGAACGAGGCGAGCAGTACTTC; CDR3: CASSEPDAGSERGEQYF
J: TRBJ2-2; length: 13; D: NA; size: few; V: TRBV9; DNA: TGTGCCAGCAGCGTGGCCCCTACCGGGGAGCTGTTTTTT; CDR3: CASSVAPTGELFF
J: TRBJ2-5; length: 16; D: NA; size: NA; V: TRBV30; DNA: TGTGCCTGGAAAGGGGTCGGGAGAAGGTTCGGGGAGACCCAGTACTTC; CDR3: CAWKGVGRRFGETQYF
J: TRBJ2-7; length: 14; D: TRBD2; size: NA; V: TRBV9; DNA: TGTGCCAGCAGCGTTACTAGCGGAGGCCACGAGCAGTACTTC; CDR3: CASSVTSGGHEQYF
J: TRBJ2-1; length: 14; D: NA; size: NA; V: TRBV7-3; DNA: TGTGCCAGCAGCTTAGAGGGGAGGTGGAATGAGCAGTTCTTC; CDR3: CASSLEGRWNEQFF
J: TRBJ2-7; length: 15; D: TRBD1; size: NA; V: TRBV16; DNA: TGTGCCAGCAGCCCCCTCCGGACAGGGCGGTACGAGCAGTACTTC; CDR3: CASSPLRTGRYEQYF